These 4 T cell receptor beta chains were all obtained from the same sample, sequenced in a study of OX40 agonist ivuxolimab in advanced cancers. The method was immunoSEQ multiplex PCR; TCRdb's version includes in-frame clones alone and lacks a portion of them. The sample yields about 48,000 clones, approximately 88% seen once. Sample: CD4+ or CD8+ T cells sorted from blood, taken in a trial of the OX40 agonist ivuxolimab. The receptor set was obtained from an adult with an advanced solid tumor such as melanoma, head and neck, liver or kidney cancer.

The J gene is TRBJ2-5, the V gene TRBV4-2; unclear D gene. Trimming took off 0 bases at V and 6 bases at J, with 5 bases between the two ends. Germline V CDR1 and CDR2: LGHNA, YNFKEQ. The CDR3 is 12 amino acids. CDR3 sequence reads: CASSQDFQTQYF. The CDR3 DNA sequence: TGTGCCAGCAGCCAAGATTTCCAGACCCAGTACTTC.

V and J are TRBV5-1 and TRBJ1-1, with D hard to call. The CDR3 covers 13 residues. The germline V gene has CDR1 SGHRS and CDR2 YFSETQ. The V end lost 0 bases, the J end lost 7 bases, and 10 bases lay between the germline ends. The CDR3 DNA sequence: TGCGCCAGCAGCTTGGCCCAGCTGGGTGAAGCTTTCTTT. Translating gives CASSLAQLGEAFF.

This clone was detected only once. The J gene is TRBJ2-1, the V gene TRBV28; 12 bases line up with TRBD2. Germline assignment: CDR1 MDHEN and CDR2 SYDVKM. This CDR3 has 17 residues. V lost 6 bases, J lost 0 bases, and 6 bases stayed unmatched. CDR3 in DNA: TGTGCCAGCAGCCATCTAGCGGGGGGGCCCTCCTACAATGAGCAGTTCTTC. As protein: CASSHLAGGPSYNEQFF.

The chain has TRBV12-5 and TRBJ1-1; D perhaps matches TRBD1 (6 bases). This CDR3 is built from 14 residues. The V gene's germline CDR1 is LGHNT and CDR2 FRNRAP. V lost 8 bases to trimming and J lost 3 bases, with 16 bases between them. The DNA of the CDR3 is TGTGCTAGTTACGCAGGGGTGTTGGACACTGAAGCTTTCTTT. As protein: CASYAGVLDTEAFF.